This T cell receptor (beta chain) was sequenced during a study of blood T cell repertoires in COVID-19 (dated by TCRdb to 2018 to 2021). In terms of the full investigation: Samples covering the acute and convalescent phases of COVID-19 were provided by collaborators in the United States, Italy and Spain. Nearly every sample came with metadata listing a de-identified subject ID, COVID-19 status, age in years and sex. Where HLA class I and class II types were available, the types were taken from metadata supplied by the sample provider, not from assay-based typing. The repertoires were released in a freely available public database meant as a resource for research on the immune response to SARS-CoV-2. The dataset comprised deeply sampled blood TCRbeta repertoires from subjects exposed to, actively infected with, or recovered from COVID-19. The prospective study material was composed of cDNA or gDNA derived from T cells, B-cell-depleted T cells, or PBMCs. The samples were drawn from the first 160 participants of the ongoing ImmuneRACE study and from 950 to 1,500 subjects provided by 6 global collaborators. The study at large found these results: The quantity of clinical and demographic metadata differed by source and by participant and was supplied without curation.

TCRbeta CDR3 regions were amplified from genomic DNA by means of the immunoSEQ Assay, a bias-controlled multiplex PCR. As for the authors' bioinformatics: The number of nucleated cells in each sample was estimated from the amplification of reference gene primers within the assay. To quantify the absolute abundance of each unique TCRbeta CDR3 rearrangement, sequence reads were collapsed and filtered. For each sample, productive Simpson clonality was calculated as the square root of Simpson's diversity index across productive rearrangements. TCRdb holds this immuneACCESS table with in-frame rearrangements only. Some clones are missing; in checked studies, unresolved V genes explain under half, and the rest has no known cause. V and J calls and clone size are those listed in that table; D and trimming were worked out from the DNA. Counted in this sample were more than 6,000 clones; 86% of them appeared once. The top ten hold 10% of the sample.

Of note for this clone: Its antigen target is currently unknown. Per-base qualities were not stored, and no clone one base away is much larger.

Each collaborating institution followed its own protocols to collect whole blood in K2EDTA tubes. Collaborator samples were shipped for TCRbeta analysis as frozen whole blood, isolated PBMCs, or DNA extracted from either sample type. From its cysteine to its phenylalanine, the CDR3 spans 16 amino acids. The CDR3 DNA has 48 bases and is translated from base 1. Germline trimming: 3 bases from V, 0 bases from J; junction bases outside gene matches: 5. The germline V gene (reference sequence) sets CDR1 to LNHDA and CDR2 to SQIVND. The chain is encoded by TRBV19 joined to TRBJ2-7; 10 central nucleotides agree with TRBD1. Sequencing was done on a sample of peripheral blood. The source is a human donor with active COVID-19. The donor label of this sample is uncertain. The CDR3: CASSIGGTGVSYEQYF. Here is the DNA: TGTGCCAGTAGTATCGGAGGGACAGGGGTCTCCTACGAGCAGTACTTC.